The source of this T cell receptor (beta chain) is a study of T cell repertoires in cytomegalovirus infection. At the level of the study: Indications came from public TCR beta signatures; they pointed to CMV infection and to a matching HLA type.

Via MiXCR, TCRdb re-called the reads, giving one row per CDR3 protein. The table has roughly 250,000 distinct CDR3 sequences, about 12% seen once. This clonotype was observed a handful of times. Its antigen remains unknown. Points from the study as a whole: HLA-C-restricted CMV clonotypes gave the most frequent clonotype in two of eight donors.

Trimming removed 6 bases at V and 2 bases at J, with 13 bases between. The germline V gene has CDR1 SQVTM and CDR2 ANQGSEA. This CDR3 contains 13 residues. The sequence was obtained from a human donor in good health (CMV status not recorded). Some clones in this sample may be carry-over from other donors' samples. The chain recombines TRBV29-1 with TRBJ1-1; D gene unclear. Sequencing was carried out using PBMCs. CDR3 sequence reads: CSVALQQNTEAFF. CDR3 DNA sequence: TGCAGCGTCGCCCTTCAACAAAACACTGAAGCTTTCTTT.